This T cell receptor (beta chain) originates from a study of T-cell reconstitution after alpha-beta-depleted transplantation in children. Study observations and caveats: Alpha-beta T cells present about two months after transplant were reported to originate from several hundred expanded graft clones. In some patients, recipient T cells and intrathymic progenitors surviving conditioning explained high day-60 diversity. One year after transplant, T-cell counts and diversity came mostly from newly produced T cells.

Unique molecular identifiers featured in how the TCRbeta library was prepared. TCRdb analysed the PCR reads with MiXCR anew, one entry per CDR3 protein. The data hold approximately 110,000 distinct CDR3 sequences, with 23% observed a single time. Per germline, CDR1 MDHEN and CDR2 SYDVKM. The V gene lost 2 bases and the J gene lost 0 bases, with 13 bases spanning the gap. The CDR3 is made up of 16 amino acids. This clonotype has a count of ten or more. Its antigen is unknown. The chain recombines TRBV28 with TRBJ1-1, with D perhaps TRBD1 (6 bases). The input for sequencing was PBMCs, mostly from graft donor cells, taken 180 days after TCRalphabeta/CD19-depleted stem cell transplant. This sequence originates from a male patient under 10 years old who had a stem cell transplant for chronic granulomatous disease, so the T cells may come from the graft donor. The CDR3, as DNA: TGTGCCAGCAGTTTAGAGGGGGGGATGATGAACACTGAAGCTTTCTTT. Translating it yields CASSLEGGMMNTEAFF.